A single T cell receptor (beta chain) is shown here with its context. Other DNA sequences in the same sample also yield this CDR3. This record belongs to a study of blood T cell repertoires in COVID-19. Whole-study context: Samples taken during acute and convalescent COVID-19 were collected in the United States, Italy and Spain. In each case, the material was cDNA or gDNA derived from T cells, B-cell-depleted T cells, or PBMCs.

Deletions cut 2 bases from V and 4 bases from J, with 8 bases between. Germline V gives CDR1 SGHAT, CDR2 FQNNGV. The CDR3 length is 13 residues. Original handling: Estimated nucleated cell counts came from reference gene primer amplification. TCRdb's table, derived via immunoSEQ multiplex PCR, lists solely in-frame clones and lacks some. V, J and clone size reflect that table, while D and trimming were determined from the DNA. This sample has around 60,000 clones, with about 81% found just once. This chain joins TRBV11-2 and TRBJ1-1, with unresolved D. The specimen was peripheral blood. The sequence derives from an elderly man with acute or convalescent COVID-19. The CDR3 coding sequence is TGTGCCAGCAGCTTATCCTCGGGCACTGAAGCTTTCTTT. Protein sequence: CASSLSSGTEAFF.